This entry lists 14 T cell receptor beta chains sequenced from one sample in a study of T cell repertoires in cytomegalovirus infection. TCRdb called the reads again in MiXCR, with one record for every CDR3 protein. The data hold some 800,000 distinct CDR3 sequences, with roughly 29% observed a single time. Antigens of these TCRs are unknown. The sequencing used cultured CD8+ T cells from PBMCs, collected from culture after CMV antigen stimulation. These receptors were taken from a human donor in good health (CMV status not recorded). Some clones in this sample may be carry-over from other donors' samples.

CDR3 DNA: TGTGCCAGCAGTTCTCCTCTTAGGACAGGAAGCTCCTACGAGCAGTACGTC. Amino acids: CASSSPLRTGSSYEQYV. The rearrangement joins TRBV28 to TRBJ2-7; TRBD1 matches 7 bases. The CDR3 contains 17 residues. The V gene end was trimmed by 4 bases and the J gene end by 0 bases; junction bases not matched to a gene: 12. Germline loops: CDR1 MDHEN, CDR2 SYDVKM.

The chain couples TRBV28 to TRBJ1-5; D call uncertain. CDR1 is MDHEN, CDR2 SYDVKM, per germline. CDR3 length: 16 amino acids. Trimming pared 6 bases from V and 0 bases from J, leaving 15 bases between. CDR3 sequence: CASSELRSHSNQPQHF. The CDR3 region has the DNA TGTGCCAGCAGCGAACTCAGGAGCCATAGCAATCAGCCCCAGCATTTT.

V is TRBV5-6 and J is TRBJ2-5; no clear D gene. With 4 bases removed from V and 4 bases from J, the gap between germline ends came to 14 bases. The CDR3 extends over 14 amino acids. The germline V gene encodes CDR1 SGHDT and CDR2 YYEEEE. CDR3 bases: TGTGCCAGCAGCCCAGCGTCGGCAGGAGAGACCCAGTACTTC. It codes for CASSPASAGETQYF.

This chain links TRBV7-4 with TRBJ1-5, with D perhaps matching TRBD1 (6 bases). Germline CDR1 is SGHVT and CDR2 is SQSDAQ. The CDR3 is made up of 17 amino acids. V gave up 3 bases and J gave up 3 bases, with 18 bases separating them. Here the CDR3 DNA reads TGTGCCAGCAGCTTTCGACAGGCGTTAATTTACAATCAGCCCCAGCATTTT. It translates to CASSFRQALIYNQPQHF.

The chain links TRBV6-5 to TRBJ2-2; D is unclear. Trimming removed 2 bases from V and 1 base from J, with 8 bases in between. CDR1 is MNHEY and CDR2 is SVGAGI in the germline V gene. The CDR3 covers 15 residues. CDR3 in DNA: TGTGCCAGCAGTTACAACATAGAGAACACCGGGGAGCTGTTTTTT. Residues: CASSYNIENTGELFF.

V gene TRBV27 combines with J gene TRBJ2-1, with 9 bases that match TRBD2. The J segment lost 3 bases and the V segment lost 5 bases, leaving 8 bases of the junction unmatched. The germline V gene encodes CDR1 MNHEY and CDR2 SMNVEV (reference sequence). The CDR3 is 16 residues long. CDR3 nucleotide sequence: TGTGCCAGCAGTAAACGGCTAGCGGGGATCTACAATGAGCAGTTCTTC. Encoded protein: CASSKRLAGIYNEQFF.

The J gene is TRBJ2-3, the V gene TRBV4-1; 13 positions agree with TRBD2. This CDR3 is built from 20 residues. Germline-derived CDR1 and CDR2 are MGHRA and YSYEKL. Losses at the gene ends were 0 bases for V and 0 bases for J; bases not matched to a gene: 9. The CDR3 nucleotides are TGCGCCAGCAGCCAAGACGGACTAGCGGGGGTACTTCCTAGCACAGATACGCAGTATTTT. Its protein is CASSQDGLAGVLPSTDTQYF.

The chain joins TRBV6-5 to TRBJ2-2, with D perhaps being TRBD1 or TRBD2 (6 bases each). V was pared by 6 bases and J by 3 bases, with 23 bases between. In germline, CDR1 is MNHEY, CDR2 SVGAGI. The CDR3 is made up of 18 amino acids. As DNA, the CDR3 is TGTGCCAGCAGCCAGCGGGCAGGGCTACCAGGGGACACCGGGGAGCTGTTTTTT. Translation: CASSQRAGLPGDTGELFF.

This chain joins TRBV9 and TRBJ2-1, with 11 bases aligning to TRBD2. The junction had 11 bases not matched to a gene; V was cut back by 4 bases and J by 8 bases. The CDR3 totals 16 residues. Germline V CDR1 and CDR2: SGDLS, YYNGEE. The CDR3 reads CASSPSGTSGSHEQFF. Here the CDR3 DNA reads TGTGCCAGCAGCCCCTCCGGGACTAGCGGTTCCCATGAGCAGTTCTTC.

The chain links TRBV7-9 to TRBJ2-7; D unresolved. CDR1 is SEHNR, CDR2 FQNEAQ, per germline (reference sequence). The CDR3 consists of 12 residues. V was shortened by 1 base and J by 6 bases, with 7 bases between the two germline ends. The CDR3 sequence is CASSLVGPEQYF. CDR3 in DNA: TGTGCCAGCAGCTTAGTCGGGCCCGAGCAGTACTTC.

The chain is built from TRBV12-3 or TRBV12-4 and TRBJ1-4; no clear D. V shed 5 bases and J shed 5 bases, with 15 bases lying between them. The CDR3 is made up of 15 amino acids. The CDR3 coding sequence is TGTGCCAGCAGTGATAGATGGGGTGGAAATGAAAAACTGTTTTTT. Translation gives CASSDRWGGNEKLFF.

CDR3 loop: CASRMVVSREYGYTF. DNA for the CDR3: TGTGCCAGCAGGATGGTAGTTTCCAGGGAATATGGCTACACCTTC. The rearrangement joins TRBV2 to TRBJ1-2; D is perhaps TRBD1 (5 bases). The germline CDR1 and CDR2 sequences are SNHLY and FYNNEI. Trimming removed 6 bases from V and 5 bases from J, with 19 bases in between. The CDR3 is made up of 15 amino acids.

This chain links TRBV10-3 with TRBJ2-2; the D is unclear. V lost 7 bases to trimming and J lost 8 bases, with 11 bases between them. This CDR3 has 12 residues. Germline V lookup: CDR1 ENHRY, CDR2 SYGVKD. The CDR3 loop reads CAIILGSGELFF. The CDR3, as DNA: TGTGCCATCATCCTCGGCAGTGGGGAGCTGTTTTTT.

V gene TRBV27 combines with J gene TRBJ2-1; 14 bases align to TRBD2. The germline V gene has CDR1 MNHEY and CDR2 SMNVEV (reference sequence). The CDR3 sequence is 15 residues long. Germline trimming cut 6 bases from V and 7 bases from J; bases unmatched to any gene: 5. This CDR3 reads CASRSGLAGANEQFF. As DNA, the CDR3 is TGTGCCAGCAGATCGGGACTAGCGGGGGCAAATGAGCAGTTCTTC.